This TCR beta chain was observed in a study of blood T cell repertoires in COVID-19. Across the study: Acute-phase and convalescent COVID-19 samples originated in the United States, Italy and Spain. Nucleic acid was either cDNA or gDNA, and it came from T cells, B-cell-depleted T cells, or PBMCs.

V was pared by 1 base and J by 8 bases, with 9 bases of the junction left unmatched. The CDR3 is 17 residues long. Germline loops: CDR1 LNHNV, CDR2 YYDKDF (reference sequence). How the authors handled the data: Estimated nucleated cell counts came from reference gene primer amplification. The data were produced by immunoSEQ multiplex PCR, yet TCRdb's version contains in-frame clones alone and is incomplete. That table is the source of V, J and clone size, and D and trimming were worked out from the DNA. The sample contains roughly 220,000 clones, around four fifths of which appear only once. The source material was peripheral blood. The V and J genes are TRBV15 and TRBJ1-4; 11 positions match TRBD1. This receptor was identified in a man aged 30 to 39 with active or convalescent COVID-19. CDR3 sequence: CATSRGRDRGVAEKLFF. CDR3 in DNA: TGTGCCACCAGCAGAGGACGGGACAGGGGGGTTGCGGAAAAACTGTTTTTT.